Reported below is one T cell receptor beta chain. The data belong to a study of blood T cell repertoires in COVID-19. Profiled with immunoSEQ multiplex PCR; TCRdb holds only in-frame clones, not every one. The table has 98,000 or so clones, 75% to 90% seen once. This receptor was obtained from a man in his sixties with COVID-19, enrolled during active disease. Source material: peripheral blood.

In nucleotides, the CDR3 is TGTGCCTGGAGCGAGCCCGGGACAGTTTTTAGAGGAGGCTACACCTTC. Protein: CAWSEPGTVFRGGYTF. This rearrangement joins TRBV30 to TRBJ1-2; TRBD1 agrees at 7 bases. Germline values: CDR1 GTSNPN, CDR2 SVGIG (reference sequence). The CDR3 totals 16 residues. With V trimmed by 3 bases and J by 8 bases, 18 bases remained unmatched.